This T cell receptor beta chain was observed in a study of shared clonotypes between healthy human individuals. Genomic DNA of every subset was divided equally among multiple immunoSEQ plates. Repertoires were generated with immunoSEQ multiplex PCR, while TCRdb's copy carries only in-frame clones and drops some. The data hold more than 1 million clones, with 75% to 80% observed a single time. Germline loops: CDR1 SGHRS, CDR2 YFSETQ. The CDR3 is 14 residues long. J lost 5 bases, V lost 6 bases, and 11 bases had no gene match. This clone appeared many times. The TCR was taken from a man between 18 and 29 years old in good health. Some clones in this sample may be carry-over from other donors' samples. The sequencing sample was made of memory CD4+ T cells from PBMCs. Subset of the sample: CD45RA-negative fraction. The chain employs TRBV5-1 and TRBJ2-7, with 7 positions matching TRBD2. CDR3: CASKRDSGFNEQYF. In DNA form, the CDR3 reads TGCGCCAGCAAACGTGATAGCGGGTTCAACGAGCAGTACTTC.